This T cell receptor (beta chain) was sequenced in a study of blood T cell repertoires in COVID-19 (dated by TCRdb to the early 2020s). About the investigation overall: Collaborator samples came from the United States, Italy and Spain and covered acute and convalescent phases of COVID-19. The prospective study material was composed of cDNA or gDNA derived from T cells, B-cell-depleted T cells, or PBMCs. Subjects who had been exposed to COVID-19, were actively infected with it, or had recovered from it provided the deeply sampled blood TCRbeta repertoires that made up the dataset. The repertoires were made available in a free public database intended to serve as a resource for research on the immune response to SARS-CoV-2. The samples were drawn from two sources: the first 160 participants of the ongoing ImmuneRACE study, and about 1,300 subjects contributed by 6 global collaborators. Nearly every sample came with metadata listing a de-identified subject ID, COVID-19 status, age in years and sex. Where HLA class I and class II types were available, the types were taken from metadata supplied by the sample provider, not from assay-based typing.

Counted from cysteine to phenylalanine, this CDR3 has 13 amino acids. The DNA shown is the 39-base CDR3, in frame from base 1. CDR1 and CDR2, per the germline V gene, are SGHTA and FQGTGA. Between the V and J ends, shortened by 3 bases and 4 bases respectively, the junction contains 9 bases. Turning to this clone: Its antigen is not yet known. Base qualities are not recorded, but no much larger clone differs from it by a single base.

Another Seattle source contributed samples from volunteer blood donors who had recovered from COVID-19. Collaborating institutions collected whole blood in K2EDTA tubes following their own protocols. For TCRbeta analysis, collaborator samples were shipped as frozen whole blood, as isolated PBMCs, or as DNA extracted from either sample type. Beyond this particular receptor, the publication reports: The amount of clinical and demographic metadata varied by source and participant and was provided uncurated.

The immunoSEQ Assay, a bias-controlled multiplex PCR, was used to amplify TCRbeta CDR3 regions from genomic DNA. The original methods were these. Nucleated cell counts per sample were estimated from amplification of reference gene primers within the assay. To quantify the absolute abundance of each unique TCRbeta CDR3 rearrangement, sequence reads were collapsed and filtered. For each sample, productive Simpson clonality was calculated as the square root of Simpson's diversity index over productive rearrangements. TCRdb obtained this table from immuneACCESS and retained in-frame rearrangements with V and J assigned. These tables miss some clones; where compared with another copy, unresolved V genes account for less than half of the shortfall, and the remainder is unexplained. V and J calls and clone size come straight from that table; D and trimming were deduced from the DNA. The sample has 150,000 or so clones on record, about 85% of them singletons. The ten biggest clones cover roughly 1.3% of the sample.

The TCR sequence derives from a man in his sixties who had recovered from COVID-19. Sequenced material: peripheral blood. The chain joins TRBV7-3 to TRBJ2-5; matching of 6 bases hints at TRBD2 as the D gene. The DNA is as follows: TGTGCCAGCAGCTTGGCGGGGCGAGAGACCCAGTACTTC. Its coded protein is CASSLAGRETQYF.